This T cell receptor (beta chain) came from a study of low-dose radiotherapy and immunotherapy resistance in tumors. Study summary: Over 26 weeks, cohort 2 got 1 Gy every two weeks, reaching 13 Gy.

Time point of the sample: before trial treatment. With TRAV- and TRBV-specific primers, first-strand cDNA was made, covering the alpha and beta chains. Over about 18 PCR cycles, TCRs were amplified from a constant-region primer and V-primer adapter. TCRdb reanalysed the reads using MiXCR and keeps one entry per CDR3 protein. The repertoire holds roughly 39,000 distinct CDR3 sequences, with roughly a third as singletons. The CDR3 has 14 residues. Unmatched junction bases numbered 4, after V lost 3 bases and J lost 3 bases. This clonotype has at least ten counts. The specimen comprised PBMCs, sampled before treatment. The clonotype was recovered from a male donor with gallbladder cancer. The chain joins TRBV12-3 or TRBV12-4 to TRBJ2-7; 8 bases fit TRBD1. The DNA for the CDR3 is TGTGCCAGCAGTTTTGGACAGGGTTTCTACGAGCAGTACTTC. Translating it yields CASSFGQGFYEQYF.